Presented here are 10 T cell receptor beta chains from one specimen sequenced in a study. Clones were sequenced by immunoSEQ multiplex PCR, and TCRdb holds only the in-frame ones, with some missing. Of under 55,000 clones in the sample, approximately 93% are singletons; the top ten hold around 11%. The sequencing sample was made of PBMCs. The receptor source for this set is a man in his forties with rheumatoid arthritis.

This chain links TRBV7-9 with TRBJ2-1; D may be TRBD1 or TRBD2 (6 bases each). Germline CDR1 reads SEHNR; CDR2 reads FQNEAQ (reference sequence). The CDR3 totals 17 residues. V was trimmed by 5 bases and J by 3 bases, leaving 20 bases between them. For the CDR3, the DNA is TGTGCCAGCAGCCCCGACTTGGAGGGGGGTGACTACAATGAGCAGTTCTTC. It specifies CASSPDLEGGDYNEQFF.

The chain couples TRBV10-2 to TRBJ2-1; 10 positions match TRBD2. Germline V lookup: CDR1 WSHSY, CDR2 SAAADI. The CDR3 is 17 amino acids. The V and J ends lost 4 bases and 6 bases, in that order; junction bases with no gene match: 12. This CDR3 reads CASSGTSGRARSNEQFF. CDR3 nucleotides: TGCGCCAGCAGTGGGACAAGCGGGAGGGCCCGGAGCAATGAGCAGTTCTTC.

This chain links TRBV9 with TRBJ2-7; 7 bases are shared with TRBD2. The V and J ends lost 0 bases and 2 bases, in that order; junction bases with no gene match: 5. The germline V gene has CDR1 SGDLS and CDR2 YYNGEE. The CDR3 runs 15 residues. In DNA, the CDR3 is TGTGCCAGCAGCGTAGGGGCTAGCGGCACCTACGAGCAGTACTTC. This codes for CASSVGASGTYEQYF.

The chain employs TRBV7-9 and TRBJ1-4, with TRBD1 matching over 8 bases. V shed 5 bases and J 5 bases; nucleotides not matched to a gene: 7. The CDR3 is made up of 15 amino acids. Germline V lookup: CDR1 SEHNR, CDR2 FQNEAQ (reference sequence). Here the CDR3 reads CASSLQGGGNEKLFF. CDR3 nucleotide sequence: TGTGCCAGCAGCCTACAGGGGGGAGGCAATGAAAAACTGTTTTTT.

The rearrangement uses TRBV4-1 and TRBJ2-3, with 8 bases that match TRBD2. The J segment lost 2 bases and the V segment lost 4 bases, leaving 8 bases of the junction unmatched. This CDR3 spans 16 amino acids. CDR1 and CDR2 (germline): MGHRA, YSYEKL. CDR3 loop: CASSLTVLAVTDTQYF. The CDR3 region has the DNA TGCGCCAGCAGCCTAACCGTACTAGCGGTCACAGATACGCAGTATTTT.

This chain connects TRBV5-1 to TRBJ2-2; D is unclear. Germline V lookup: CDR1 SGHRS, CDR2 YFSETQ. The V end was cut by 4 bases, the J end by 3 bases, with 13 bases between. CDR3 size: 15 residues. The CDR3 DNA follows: TGCGCCAGCAGCCCCGACGGTGGGTACACCGGGGAGCTGTTTTTT. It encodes CASSPDGGYTGELFF.

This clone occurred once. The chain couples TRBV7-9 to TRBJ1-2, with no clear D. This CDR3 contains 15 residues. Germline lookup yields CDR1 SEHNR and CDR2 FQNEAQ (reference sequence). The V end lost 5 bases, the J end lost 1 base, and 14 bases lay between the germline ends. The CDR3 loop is CASSPDGVVNYGYTF. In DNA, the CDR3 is TGTGCCAGCAGCCCGGACGGAGTAGTTAACTATGGCTACACCTTC.

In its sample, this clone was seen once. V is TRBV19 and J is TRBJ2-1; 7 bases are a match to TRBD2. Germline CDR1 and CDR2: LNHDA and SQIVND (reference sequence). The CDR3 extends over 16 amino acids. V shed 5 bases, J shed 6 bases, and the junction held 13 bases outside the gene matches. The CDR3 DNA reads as TGTGCCAGTAGTCCGGAGGGCGGGAGAATAACCAATGAGCAGTTCTTC. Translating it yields CASSPEGGRITNEQFF.

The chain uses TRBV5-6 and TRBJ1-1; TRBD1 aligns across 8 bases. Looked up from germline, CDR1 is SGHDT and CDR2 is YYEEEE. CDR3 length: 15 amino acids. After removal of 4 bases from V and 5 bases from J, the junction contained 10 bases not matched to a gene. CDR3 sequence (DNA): TGTGCCAGCAGCGTGGTGGACAGGGCCTTTACTGAAGCTTTCTTT. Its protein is CASSVVDRAFTEAFF. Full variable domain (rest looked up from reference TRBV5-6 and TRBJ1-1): DAGVTQSPTHLIKTRGQQVTLRCSPKSGHDTVSWYQQALGQGPQFIFQYYEEEERQRGNFPDRFSGHQFPNYSSELNVNALLLGDSALYLCASSVVDRAFTEAFFGQGTRLTVV.

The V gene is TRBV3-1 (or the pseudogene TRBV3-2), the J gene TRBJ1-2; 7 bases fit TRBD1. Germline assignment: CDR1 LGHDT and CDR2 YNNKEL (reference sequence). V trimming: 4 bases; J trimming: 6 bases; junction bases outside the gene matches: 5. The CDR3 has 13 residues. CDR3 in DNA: TGTGCCAGCAGCCGACAGGGCGAGGATGGCTACACCTTC. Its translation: CASSRQGEDGYTF.